The TCR beta chain described here comes from a study of CD8 T cells in Susac syndrome. Random hexamers primed reverse transcription of about 0.5 to 1 ug RNA. TCRdb processed the immunoSEQ multiplex PCR reads anew with MiXCR; each CDR3 protein has one entry. The data contain 150,000 to 200,000 distinct CDR3 sequences, about 94% of them singletons. TCR beta sequencing was performed on blood CD8+ and CD4+ T cells. As concerns this clonotype: Its specificity is not known.

The J segment lost 4 bases and the V segment lost 6 bases, leaving 6 bases of the junction unmatched. CDR1 and CDR2 (germline): SQVTM, ANQGSEA. CDR3 length: 13 residues. Study results and limitations: In its TCR sequencing and HLA analysis, the study acknowledged that the number of individuals was relatively small.

This chain uses TRBV29-1 with TRBJ2-5; 9 bases are a match to TRBD1. The clonotype originates from a human donor in good health. Material for sequencing was CD4+ T cells from PBMCs. The CDR3 region has the DNA TGCAGCGTGGACAGGGGAGGCGGAGAGACCCAGTACTTC. This encodes CSVDRGGGETQYF.